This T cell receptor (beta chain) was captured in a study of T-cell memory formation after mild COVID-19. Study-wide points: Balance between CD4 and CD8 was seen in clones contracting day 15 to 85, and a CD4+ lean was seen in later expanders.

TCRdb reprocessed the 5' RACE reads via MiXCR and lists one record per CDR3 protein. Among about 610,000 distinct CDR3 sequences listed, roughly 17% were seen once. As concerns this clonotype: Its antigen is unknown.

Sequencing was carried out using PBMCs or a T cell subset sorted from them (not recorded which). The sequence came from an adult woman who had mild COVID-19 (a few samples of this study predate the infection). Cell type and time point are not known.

CDR3 residues: CASRAQDRDFYEQYF. The CDR3 nucleotides are TGCGCCAGCAGGGCCCAAGACAGGGACTTTTACGAGCAGTACTTC. The V and J genes are TRBV5-1 and TRBJ2-7; TRBD1 might be the D (7 bases). V lost 5 bases, J lost 4 bases, and 19 bases lay in between. Germline V gene data show CDR1 as SGHRS and CDR2 as YFSETQ. This CDR3 is built from 15 residues.